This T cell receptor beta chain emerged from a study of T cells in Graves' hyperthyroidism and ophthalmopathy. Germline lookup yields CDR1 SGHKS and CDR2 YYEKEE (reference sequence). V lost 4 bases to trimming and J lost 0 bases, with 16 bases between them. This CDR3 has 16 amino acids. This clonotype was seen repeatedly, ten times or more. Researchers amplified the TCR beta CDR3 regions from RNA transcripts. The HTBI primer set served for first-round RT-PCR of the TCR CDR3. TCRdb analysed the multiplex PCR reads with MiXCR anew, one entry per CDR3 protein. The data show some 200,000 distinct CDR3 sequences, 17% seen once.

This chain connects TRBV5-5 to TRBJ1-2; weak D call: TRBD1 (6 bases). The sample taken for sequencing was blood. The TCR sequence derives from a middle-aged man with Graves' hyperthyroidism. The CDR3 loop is CASSTGGGWANYGYTF. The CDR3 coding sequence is TGTGCCAGCAGCACCGGGGGGGGCTGGGCTAACTATGGCTACACCTTC. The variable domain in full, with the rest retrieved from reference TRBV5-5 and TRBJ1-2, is DAGVTQSPTHLIKTRGQQVTLRCSPISGHKSVSWYQQVLGQGPQFIFQYYEKEERGRGNFPDRFSARQFPNYSSELNVNALLLGDSALYLCASSTGGGWANYGYTFGSGTRLTVV.